The 31 T cell receptor beta chains below were found in one sample sequenced in a study of response to subunit inactivated influenza vaccine. TCRdb passed the RT-PCR reads through MiXCR, listing each CDR3 protein once. This sample carries a few hundred thousand distinct CDR3 sequences, over 9.5% of them seen once, and the ten largest clones take 10% to 15%. The starting material was PBMCs from blood, obtained more than 35 days after vaccination. Receptors originate from a man aged 50-59 years who received an inactivated influenza vaccine.

This clonotype was detected only a few times. The rearrangement joins TRBV7-2 to TRBJ1-5, with D tentatively TRBD1 (5 bases). V was shortened by 4 bases and J by 10 bases, with 11 bases between the two germline ends. This CDR3 has 12 residues. CDR1 and CDR2 from the germline V gene are SGHTA and FQGNSA. The DNA of the CDR3 is TGTGCCAGCAGCTCGAATCAGGGTCCCCAGCATTTT. Its translation: CASSSNQGPQHF.

V gene TRBV5-5 combines with J gene TRBJ1-2; D is perhaps TRBD1 (5 bases). V was clipped by 4 bases and J by 4 bases, with 14 bases between them. The CDR3 has 14 residues. Germline CDR1 reads SGHKS; CDR2 reads YYEKEE (reference sequence). The CDR3 loop reads CASSGDRDLYGYTF. In nucleotides, the CDR3 is TGTGCCAGCAGCGGTGACAGAGACCTCTATGGCTACACCTTC.

The genes are TRBV20-1 and TRBJ2-7, with TRBD2 matching 11 bases. V lost 5 bases to trimming and J lost 0 bases; unmatched junction nucleotides: 3. Germline V gene data show CDR1 as DFQATT and CDR2 as SNEGSKA (reference sequence). The CDR3 consists of 14 residues. DNA for the CDR3: TGCAGTGCTCTACTAGCGGGAGCCTCCTACGAGCAGTACTTC. The encoded protein is CSALLAGASYEQYF.

This clonotype was seen a handful of times. The chain has TRBV5-1 and TRBJ2-2, with 7 bases fitting TRBD1. The germline CDR1 and CDR2 sequences are SGHRS and YFSETQ. V gave up 0 bases and J gave up 0 bases; unmatched junction bases: 2. CDR3 length: 16 residues. The CDR3 bases are TGCGCCAGCAGCTTGGAGGGACAGACGAACACCGGGGAGCTGTTTTTT. Amino acids: CASSLEGQTNTGELFF.

This clonotype was detected ten times or more. The V and J genes are TRBV12-3 or TRBV12-4 and TRBJ2-3; D gene uncertain. V gave up 3 bases and J gave up 5 bases, with 6 bases separating them. CDR3 length: 12 amino acids. The CDR3 loop is CASSLRLDTQYF. The CDR3 nucleotides are TGTGCCAGCAGTTTGAGACTAGATACGCAGTATTTT.

This sequence joins TRBV20-1 and TRBJ2-5; D remains ambiguous. This CDR3 comprises 12 residues. Trimming removed 1 base from V and 3 bases from J, with 6 bases in between. Germline lookup yields CDR1 DFQATT and CDR2 SNEGSKA (reference sequence). CDR3 residues: CSARVQEETQYF. The CDR3 DNA is TGCAGTGCTAGAGTCCAGGAAGAGACCCAGTACTTC.

About this clonotype itself: One junction end disagrees with the germline gene, perhaps due to a read error. The chain couples TRBV24-1 to TRBJ2-2; 12 nucleotides agree with TRBD1. This CDR3 contains 17 residues. CDR1 is KGHDR and CDR2 is SFDVKD in the germline V gene. The CDR3 nucleotides read TGTGCCACCAGTGACCCCCTCGGGACAGGGGGCACCAGGGAGCTGTTTTTT. Amino acids: CATSDPLGTGGTRELFF.

This clonotype was seen only a few times. The chain uses TRBV5-1 and TRBJ1-2; D uncertain. Trimming took 0 bases from V and 8 from J, leaving 11 bases between them. This CDR3 has 13 amino acids. Germline CDR1 and CDR2: SGHRS and YFSETQ. The CDR3 spells CASSLGSVWGYTF. Written as DNA, the CDR3 is TGCGCCAGCAGCTTGGGTTCTGTGTGGGGCTACACCTTC.

This clonotype was observed a few times. The chain couples TRBV7-6 to TRBJ2-2, with 11 bases matching TRBD2. V trimming: 5 bases; J trimming: 2 bases; junction bases outside the gene matches: 4. This CDR3 spans 16 amino acids. In germline, CDR1 is SGHVS, CDR2 FNYEAQ. CDR3 nucleotide sequence: TGTGCCAGCAGCCCAACTAGCGGGGGTAACACCGGGGAGCTGTTTTTT. Amino acids: CASSPTSGGNTGELFF.

The J gene is TRBJ2-2, the V gene TRBV9; tentative D call: TRBD2 (6 bases). CDR1 SGDLS and CDR2 YYNGEE come from the germline V gene. The CDR3 has 16 residues. V was cut by 0 bases and J by 4 bases, with 13 bases left in between. Here the CDR3 DNA reads TGTGCCAGCAGCGTAGGCGGGGCAGGTGTCACCGGGGAGCTGTTTTTT. Translated, it gives CASSVGGAGVTGELFF.

This clonotype has just a few counts. This chain links TRBV29-1 with TRBJ1-1; D call uncertain. The CDR3 covers 13 residues. V was pared by 2 bases and J by 7 bases, with 14 bases between. Germline CDR1 and CDR2: SQVTM and ANQGSEA. The CDR3, as DNA: TGCAGCGTTGAAAGGCGGCTTTCCAGTGAAGCTTTCTTT. This sequence encodes CSVERRLSSEAFF. The variable domain in full, completed from reference TRBV29-1 and TRBJ1-1, reads SAVISQKPSRDICQRGTSLTIQCQVDSQVTMMFWYRQQPGQSLTLIATANQGSEATYESGFVIDKFPISRPNLTFSTLTVSNMSPEDSSIYLCSVERRLSSEAFFGQGTRLTVV.

The chain has TRBV9 and TRBJ1-6, with 7 positions matching TRBD1. Germline V gene lookup returns CDR1 SGDLS and CDR2 YYNGEE. The CDR3 has 14 amino acids. J gave up 10 bases and V 0 bases, and 4 bases lay outside the gene matches. CDR3 coding DNA: TGTGCCAGCAGCGTAGGACAGGGTACCTCACCCCTCCACTTT. Translating it yields CASSVGQGTSPLHF.

The chain employs TRBV12-3 or TRBV12-4 and TRBJ1-2; D unresolved. The CDR3 has 10 residues. Trimming pared 3 bases from V and 7 bases from J, leaving 3 bases between. The chain's CDR3 is CASSFGGYTF. In DNA, the CDR3 is TGTGCCAGCAGTTTTGGTGGCTACACCTTC.

This clonotype was seen only a few times. The J gene is TRBJ1-4, the V gene TRBV6-1, with 7 nucleotides matching TRBD1. CDR1 is MNHNS and CDR2 is SASEGT in the germline V gene. CDR3 size: 15 residues. Losses at the gene ends were 6 bases for V and 6 bases for J; bases not matched to a gene: 10. CDR3 coding DNA: TGTGCCAGCAGCCGGGACCGGGACAGTTATGAAAAACTGTTTTTT. It is translated as CASSRDRDSYEKLFF.

Ten or more counts support this clonotype. This chain links TRBV27 with TRBJ2-3; 8 bases map to TRBD1. The CDR3 has 14 amino acids. Germline V gene sequence: CDR1 MNHEY, CDR2 SMNVEV (reference sequence). V trimming: 4 bases; J trimming: 4 bases; junction bases outside the gene matches: 4. This CDR3 is CASSYQGAPDTQYF. CDR3 sequence (DNA): TGTGCCAGCAGTTATCAGGGGGCGCCAGATACGCAGTATTTT.

This clonotype showed up many times. This chain uses TRBV10-3 with TRBJ2-6; 9 bases map to TRBD1. CDR1 is ENHRY and CDR2 is SYGVKD in the germline V gene. The CDR3 consists of 14 residues. The CDR3 spells CASGTGIGANVLTF. The CDR3 coding sequence is TGTGCATCAGGGACAGGGATTGGGGCCAACGTCCTGACTTTC.

This chain connects TRBV6-2 or TRBV6-3 to TRBJ1-1; tentatively, D is TRBD1 (6 bases). CDR3 length: 14 residues. Trimming shortened V by 7 bases and J by 1 base, and 13 bases separated the two germline ends. CDR1 MNHEY and CDR2 SVGEGT come from the germline V gene. The DNA of the CDR3 is TGTGCCAGCACCTGGGGGGCGGAGAACACTGAAGCTTTCTTT. Translating it yields CASTWGAENTEAFF.

This clonotype was detected many times. The V call is TRBV20-1, the J call TRBJ1-1; 8 bases align to TRBD1. The length of the CDR3 is 14 residues. Germline CDR1 is DFQATT and CDR2 is SNEGSKA (reference sequence). Trimming cost V 3 bases and J 4 bases; bases outside gene matches: 7. CDR3 sequence reads: CSASGQGASTEAFF. CDR3 bases: TGCAGTGCTAGTGGGCAGGGGGCATCCACTGAAGCTTTCTTT.

This clonotype was seen more than once but under ten times. The rearrangement uses TRBV3-1 and TRBJ2-7, with 12 bases aligning to TRBD2. The CDR3 totals 17 residues. V was pared by 4 bases and J by 5 bases, with 12 bases of the junction left unmatched. Germline V gene lookup returns CDR1 LGHDT and CDR2 YNNKEL (reference sequence). The CDR3 sequence is CASSRERPSGRGHEQYF. The DNA for the CDR3 is TGTGCCAGCAGCCGAGAAAGACCTAGCGGGAGGGGCCACGAGCAGTACTTC.

This clonotype was seen at least ten times. The chain combines TRBV25-1 with TRBJ2-1, with 7 bases that match TRBD1. The ends lost 4 bases at V and 7 bases at J; junction bases unmatched: 7. Germline lookup yields CDR1 MGHDK and CDR2 SYGVNS. This CDR3 has 14 amino acids. In DNA form, the CDR3 reads TGTGCCAGCAGTGGCGACAGGGCCGGGAATGAGCAGTTCTTC. Amino acids: CASSGDRAGNEQFF.

In this sample, this clonotype turned up many times. This rearrangement joins TRBV29-1 to TRBJ1-1; D is ambiguous. The V and J ends lost 7 bases and 1 base respectively, with 4 bases between them. Germline CDR1 reads SQVTM; CDR2 reads ANQGSEA. This CDR3 spans 10 amino acids. Here the CDR3 DNA reads TGCAGCGCGGGGAACACTGAAGCTTTCTTT. Encoded protein: CSAGNTEAFF.

Ten or more counts support this clonotype. The J gene is TRBJ1-5, the V gene TRBV20-1; D possibly corresponds to TRBD1 (5 bases). Germline CDR1 is DFQATT and CDR2 is SNEGSKA (reference sequence). V was clipped by 0 bases and J by 5 bases, with 17 bases between them. The CDR3 sequence is 16 residues long. The CDR3 loop is CSARDPSRADDQPQHF. The CDR3 DNA sequence: TGCAGTGCTAGAGATCCGAGCAGGGCAGACGATCAGCCCCAGCATTTT.

There are a few counts of this clonotype. The rearrangement links TRBV4-3 to TRBJ2-6, with D tentatively TRBD1 or TRBD2 (5 bases each). The CDR3 length is 18 residues. The V gene's germline CDR1 is LGHNA and CDR2 YSLEER. The ends were cut back, 5 bases at V and 2 bases at J, with 19 bases in the middle. CDR3 bases: TGCGCCAGCAGCACCTTAGAGGGAAGGGGAACTGGGGCCAACGTCCTGACTTTC. This encodes CASSTLEGRGTGANVLTF.

This clonotype was seen more than once but under ten times. The J gene is TRBJ2-4, the V gene TRBV28; 7 bases line up with TRBD2. CDR1 and CDR2 (germline): MDHEN, SYDVKM. The CDR3 spans 16 residues. V gave up 5 bases and J gave up 0 bases; unmatched junction bases: 7. In DNA, the CDR3 is TGTGCCAGCAGTGTTCCCGGGAGGTTAGCCAAAAACATTCAGTACTTC. Translation: CASSVPGRLAKNIQYF.

This clonotype has a handful of counts. The genes are TRBV20-1 and TRBJ1-6; possibly TRBD1 for D (6 bases). The CDR3 totals 13 residues. V lost 3 bases and J 10 bases, leaving 13 bases between the germline ends. Per the germline V gene, CDR1 is DFQATT and CDR2 is SNEGSKA (reference sequence). CDR3 residues: CSASIQGGSPLHF. DNA of the CDR3: TGCAGTGCTAGTATACAGGGCGGCTCACCCCTCCACTTT.

This clonotype occurred a few times. The CDR3 nucleotides read TGTGCCAGCAGTGGCAGCAGCCTAGCCAAAAACATTCAGTACTTC. Residues: CASSGSSLAKNIQYF. The chain carries TRBV6-2 or TRBV6-3 and TRBJ2-4; no reliable D call. V dropped 5 bases and J dropped 0 bases, with 11 bases sitting between them. This CDR3 spans 15 amino acids. Germline V lookup: CDR1 MNHEY, CDR2 SVGEGT.

This clonotype has a count of ten or more. Here the CDR3 reads CASSLLEIRNNEQFF. For the CDR3, the DNA is TGTGCCAGCAGCCTCTTAGAAATTCGGAACAATGAGCAGTTCTTC. The chain joins TRBV4-2 to TRBJ2-1; D is undetermined. The germline V gene encodes CDR1 LGHNA and CDR2 YNFKEQ. The ends were cut back, 4 bases at V and 5 bases at J, with 15 bases in the middle. The CDR3 is 15 amino acids.

On this clonotype itself: This sequence may be a read error, since a much larger clone differs from it by one base. The chain uses TRBV12-3 or TRBV12-4 and TRBJ2-7; 8 bases align to TRBD2. CDR3 size: 14 residues. The CDR3 sequence is CSSSLHGGASEQYF. The DNA of the CDR3 is TGTTCCAGCAGTTTACACGGGGGGGCGAGCGAGCAGTACTTC.

Regarding this clonotype: A much larger clone sits a single nucleotide away, making a read error possible. The J gene is TRBJ2-1, the V gene TRBV20-1, with D possibly being TRBD2 (6 bases). The CDR3 sequence is 16 residues long. Germline V lookup: CDR1 DFQATT, CDR2 SNEGSKA (reference sequence). The CDR3 coding sequence is TGCTGTGCTAGAGTCCTAGGGAGGAGCTCCTACAATGAGCAGTTCTTC. The encoded protein is CCARVLGRSSYNEQFF.

The chain has TRBV12-3 or TRBV12-4 and TRBJ2-7; 9 nucleotides align to TRBD2. V lost 6 bases and J lost 6; bases outside the gene matches: 9. The CDR3 totals 14 residues. The CDR3 DNA reads as TGTGCCAGCAGGTTCGCGGGGGGGCGTCTCGAGCAGTACTTC. It yields the protein CASRFAGGRLEQYF.

This clonotype was recorded a few times. The gene calls are TRBV5-1 and TRBJ2-7; no clear D. Germline V gene sequence: CDR1 SGHRS, CDR2 YFSETQ. Trimming took 0 bases from V and 6 from J, leaving 10 bases between them. This CDR3 region has 13 residues. The CDR3 DNA reads TGCGCCAGCAGCTTGGTCGGGTTCAGCGAGCAGTACTTC. Translating gives CASSLVGFSEQYF.